The clone carrying this T cell receptor beta chain has just one count. The data were obtained in a study of shared clonotypes between healthy human individuals. Data came from immunoSEQ multiplex PCR; TCRdb stores just in-frame clones and leaves some out. The sample comprises around 1.5 million clones, 98% of which are singletons, and 0.4% to 0.45% rests with the top ten. The V end lost 0 bases, the J end lost 4 bases, and 15 bases lay between the germline ends. Germline V gives CDR1 SGHAT, CDR2 FQNNGV. CDR3 length: 16 amino acids. This chain links TRBV11-2 with TRBJ1-2; D possibly corresponds to TRBD1 (5 bases). The TCR was taken from a man younger than 45 in good health. Sample: naive CD4+ T cells sorted from blood. Described subset: CD45RA+ positively selected. In DNA, the CDR3 is TGTGCCAGCAGCTTAGATCCTCCGGGGGTAGTCTATGGCTACACCTTC. Protein sequence: CASSLDPPGVVYGYTF.